The clone carrying this T cell receptor beta chain has just a few counts. Its target is not known. The sample is drawn from a study of T cell repertoires in cytomegalovirus infection. At the level of the study: In the study, CMV epitopes included recently identified HLA-C-restricted and well-studied HLA-B-restricted ones. Matching HLA type, along with CMV infection, was indicated by public TCR beta signatures. The study's findings and limits: The cumulative frequency of public TCR beta families identified carriers of CMV plus the relevant HLA. Dominating the ex vivo response were HLA-C-restricted CMV-specific TCR beta clonotypes.

Germline trimming cut 2 bases from V and 6 bases from J; bases unmatched to any gene: 5. The CDR3 runs to 14 residues. Germline CDR1 is SGHVS and CDR2 is FNYEAQ. Each CDR3 protein is one row after TCRdb ran MiXCR on the reads. The sample consists of some 800,000 distinct CDR3 sequences, 32% of them appearing once. The TCR comes from a human donor in good health (CMV status not recorded). Some clones in this sample may be carry-over from other donors' samples. Material: cultured CD8+ T cells from PBMCs, obtained from culture after CMV antigen stimulation. The genes are TRBV7-6 and TRBJ2-5; 8 nucleotides match TRBD2. The CDR3 reads CASSLPGGAKTQYF. The CDR3 bases are TGTGCCAGCAGCTTACCCGGGGGGGCTAAGACCCAGTACTTC.